Listed below are T cell receptor beta chains from one sample, sequenced in a study of siplizumab effects on memory and regulatory T cells. Clones were read by immunoSEQ multiplex PCR, and TCRdb kept only the in-frame ones, dropping some. Of roughly 120,000 clones listed, more than 90% were seen once; the top ten hold 1% to 1.5%. The sample consisted of CD4+ T cells sorted from blood. These receptors all stem from a human donor in good health. CDR3s include the opening cysteine and the closing phenylalanine or tryptophan. D genes are given only for firm matches. Size values are once, few and many counts, or a class for expanded clones, and some rows have none.

-,TRBJ1-1,TRBV6-5,-,TGTGCCAGCAGTTACTCCTCGAACGGGATAGACACTGAAGCTTTCTTT,CASSYSSNGIDTEAFF
-,TRBJ1-1,TRBV9,-,TGTGCCAGCAGCCCCCAGGGACCAGGAAACACTGAAGCTTTCTTT,CASSPQGPGNTEAFF
TRBD1,TRBJ1-1,TRBV5-4,-,TGTGCCAGCAGCTTGACCAAGGACAGGCCTGAAGCTTTCTTT,CASSLTKDRPEAFF
-,TRBJ1-5,TRBV19,-,TGTGCCAGTAGTATAGTCAACCAGTATAGCAATCAGCCCCAGCATTTT,CASSIVNQYSNQPQHF
-,TRBJ2-1,TRBV1,-,TGCACCAGCAGCCAAGAAGTATCGGGGGGCGGGAGCTCCTACAATGAGCAGTTCTTC,CTSSQEVSGGGSSYNEQFF
-,TRBJ2-7,TRBV15,-,TGTGCCACCAGCAGTATCCAACGAAGGGGGATCTCCTACGAGCAGTACTTC,CATSSIQRRGISYEQYF
-,TRBJ1-1,TRBV7-9,-,TGTGCCAGCAGCTACTACCAAAAAGACGGTGAAGCTTTCTTT,CASSYYQKDGEAFF
-,TRBJ2-7,TRBV7-3,-,TGTGCCAGCAGCTTAGGGCCTAACTACGAGCAGTACTTC,CASSLGPNYEQYF
-,TRBJ1-6,TRBV2,-,TGTGCCAGCAGTTACCGGGGGCAATCACCCCTCCACTTT,CASSYRGQSPLHF
-,TRBJ1-3,TRBV29-1,-,TGCAGCGTAGGACTTCCGGGACGCCCTGGAAACACCATATATTTT,CSVGLPGRPGNTIYF
TRBD1,TRBJ1-5,TRBV5-4,-,TGTGCCAGCAGTTCTCAGGGGGCTAATCAGCCCCAGCATTTT,CASSSQGANQPQHF
TRBD1,TRBJ1-1,TRBV7-9,once,TGTGCCAGCAGCTCGACAGGGTTACAAGCGAGAGGTACTGAAGCTTTCTTT,CASSSTGLQARGTEAFF
-,TRBJ1-6,TRBV5-4,-,TGTGCCAGCAGCTCGACCCGGACCAATTCACCCCTCCACTTT,CASSSTRTNSPLHF
-,TRBJ1-5,TRBV6-5,-,TGTGCCAGCAGTTACGGACTAAGCAATCAGCCCCAGCATTTT,CASSYGLSNQPQHF
-,TRBJ2-5,TRBV11-2,once,TGTGCCAGCAGCTTTGAGGGGAAAAGGGAGACCCAGTACTTC,CASSFEGKRETQYF
-,TRBJ1-1,TRBV18,-,TGTGCCAGCTCAGACGGCAGCAGACTTGAAGCTTTCTTT,CASSDGSRLEAFF
-,TRBJ2-2,TRBV7-9,-,TGTGCCGCCCCCAACCGAGGGGCCAGCACCGGGGAGCTGTTTTTT,CAAPNRGASTGELFF
-,TRBJ2-1,TRBV19,-,TGTGCCAGTAGTATCTTGGATTCAAGCTCCTACAATGAGCAGTTCTTC,CASSILDSSSYNEQFF
-,TRBJ2-1,TRBV6-6,-,TGTGCCAGCAGTTACGAAGACAGGAGAGCGGTCTTC,CASSYEDRRAVF
-,TRBJ2-2,TRBV6-1,-,TGTGCCAGCAGTCGCCGGGTCCCCACCGGGGAGCTGTTTTTT,CASSRRVPTGELFF
TRBD1,TRBJ1-2,TRBV15,-,TGTGCCACCAGCAGGGACAGGGGGGATGGCTACACCTTC,CATSRDRGDGYTF
-,TRBJ2-2,TRBV28,-,TGTGCCAGCAGTCCTAGGAGGGGCCGGGAGCTGTTTTTT,CASSPRRGRELFF
TRBD1,TRBJ2-1,TRBV19,-,TGTGCGGCGGCCCGGGACAGGGGAAATGAGCAGTTCTTC,CAAARDRGNEQFF
TRBD1,TRBJ1-4,TRBV18,-,TGTGCCAGCTCACCACAAACAACAGGGGGTGAAGAAAAACTGTTTTTT,CASSPQTTGGEEKLFF
-,TRBJ1-4,TRBV10-3,-,TGTGCCATCAGTGACGTAGATTCAACTAATGAAAAACTGTTTTTT,CAISDVDSTNEKLFF
-,TRBJ2-7,TRBV19,-,TGTGCCAGTAGTATAGTGGGGGCAGGGACCTACGAGCAGTACTTC,CASSIVGAGTYEQYF
-,TRBJ1-2,TRBV28,-,TGTGCCAGCAGTTCCCAAGACACCTATGGCTACACCTTC,CASSSQDTYGYTF
TRBD1,TRBJ2-4,TRBV19,-,TGTGCCAGTGCTGGGGACAGTGTAGCCAAAAACATTCAGTACTTC,CASAGDSVAKNIQYF
-,TRBJ1-6,TRBV9,-,TGTGCCAGCAGCGAGCCCCGAGGACTCCTCCACTTT,CASSEPRGLLHF
TRBD1,TRBJ1-5,TRBV6-5,few,TGTGCCAGCAGGGGACAGGGAGGTCAGCCCCAGCATTTT,CASRGQGGQPQHF
TRBD1,TRBJ1-2,TRBV5-4,-,TGTGCCACCAGCTTAGTAGGGGGCATGGTCTATGGCTACACCTTC,CATSLVGGMVYGYTF
-,TRBJ2-1,TRBV11-1,-,TGTGCCAGCAAGCGGGCCGGCTCCTACAATGAGCAGTTCTTC,CASKRAGSYNEQFF
TRBD1,TRBJ1-4,TRBV2,-,TGTGCCAGTAACTATCCGGGACAGGGGGCTAGAAAATCAACTAATGAAAAACTGTTTTTT,CASNYPGQGARKSTNEKLFF
TRBD1,TRBJ1-4,TRBV9,-,TGTGCCAGCAGCTTAGGACAGGGGCCAACTAATGAAAAACTGTTTTTT,CASSLGQGPTNEKLFF
-,TRBJ2-3,TRBV5-1,-,TGCGCCAGCAGCTTGGTGTCAGCCCCAACAGATACGCAGTATTTT,CASSLVSAPTDTQYF
-,TRBJ1-2,TRBV18,once,TGTGCCAGCTCACCACCCTCTGCGACCTACTATGGCTACACCTTC,CASSPPSATYYGYTF
-,TRBJ2-7,TRBV12-5,once,TGTGCTAGTGGTCAGGACTACCCCTCCTACGAGCAGTACTTC,CASGQDYPSYEQYF
-,TRBJ2-7,TRBV18,once,TGTGCCAGCTCACCATCGGGATATTCATTCGAGCAGTACTTC,CASSPSGYSFEQYF
-,TRBJ1-1,TRBV9,-,TGTGCCAGCAGCCCCCGACAGGCGAACACTGAAGCTTTCTTT,CASSPRQANTEAFF
TRBD1,TRBJ1-1,TRBV7-3,-,TGTGCCAGCAGTGTTCAGGGACAGGGGACTGAAGCTTTCTTT,CASSVQGQGTEAFF
TRBD1,TRBJ1-5,TRBV5-8,-,TGTGCCAGCAGTTCCGGGACAGGGCACCATCAGCCCCAGCATTTT,CASSSGTGHHQPQHF
TRBD1,TRBJ2-2,TRBV11-2,-,TGTGCCAGCAGCTTTCCAAACAGGGGGAGGAACACCGGGGAGCTGTTTTTT,CASSFPNRGRNTGELFF
-,TRBJ2-3,TRBV6-5,-,TGTGCCAGCAGTTACCCAAGGGACGGGAACTCTTATACGCAGTATTTT,CASSYPRDGNSYTQYF
-,TRBJ1-4,TRBV20-1,-,TGCAGTGTAGGGACCTTTGAAAAACTGTTTTTT,CSVGTFEKLFF
-,TRBJ2-1,TRBV7-9,-,TGTGCCAGCAGCTCAGTTCGCGGAAGCTCCTACAATGAGCAGTTCTTC,CASSSVRGSSYNEQFF
-,TRBJ2-7,TRBV9,-,TGTGCCAGCAGCGTAGGTGGTTCTCAACTATCCTACGAGCAGTACTTC,CASSVGGSQLSYEQYF
-,TRBJ2-7,TRBV7-8,-,TGTGCCAGCAGCTTAGCGGCGGCAGGGTCCTACGAGCAGTACTTC,CASSLAAAGSYEQYF
-,TRBJ1-1,TRBV10-1,-,TGCGCCAGCAGTGAGTCGGTAAGAAGGGACACTGAAGCTTTCTTT,CASSESVRRDTEAFF
-,TRBJ2-3,TRBV29-1,-,TGCAGCGTTGAAGGATCGTGGGGGGGGCGGGCGAGCACAGATACGCAGTATTTT,CSVEGSWGGRASTDTQYF
-,TRBJ1-2,TRBV19,-,TGTGCCAGTAGTATTACAGGGTCGAAGAACTATGGCTACACCTTC,CASSITGSKNYGYTF
TRBD1,TRBJ2-7,TRBV11-2,-,TGTGCCAGCAGCTTTGGAGCCCGACAGGGACGGTACGAGCAGTACTTC,CASSFGARQGRYEQYF
-,TRBJ2-2,TRBV5-6,-,TGTGCCAGCAGCTCCGGGGGTTTGACCGGGGAGCTGTTTTTT,CASSSGGLTGELFF
TRBD1,TRBJ1-4,TRBV5-1,-,TGCGCCAGCAGCTCCGGACAGGGAGGAGAAAAACTGTTTTTT,CASSSGQGGEKLFF
-,TRBJ2-5,TRBV10-2,-,TGCGCCAGCAGTGAAGGCACCACCCAAGAGACCCAGTACTTC,CASSEGTTQETQYF
-,TRBJ2-1,TRBV2,-,TGTGCCAGCAGGACCGGGACGCTCACGACCCGTGACACAAATGAGCAGTTCTTC,CASRTGTLTTRDTNEQFF